The rows below give T cell receptor beta chains drawn from one sample of a study of T cells in Graves' hyperthyroidism and ophthalmopathy. TCRdb recomputed calls from the multiplex PCR reads with MiXCR, one row per CDR3 protein. Found here are hundreds of thousands of distinct CDR3 sequences, about 14% of them singletons; the top ten hold roughly a tenth. Sequencing was done on a sample of blood. The receptors come from a woman between 18 and 29 years old with Graves' hyperthyroidism. CDR3s leave out the opening cysteine and the closing phenylalanine or tryptophan.

j_call v_call cdr3_aa
TRBJ2-5 TRBV27 ASSPLRVEFQETQY
TRBJ2-7 TRBV20-1 SARDILADSYEQY
TRBJ2-7 TRBV7-2 ASSLGTSGSGEQY
TRBJ1-5 TRBV6-2/TRBV6-3 ASSYGGGLTYSNQPQH
TRBJ1-6 TRBV11-2 ASSLQGSYNSPLH
TRBJ1-4 TRBV7-9 ASSLRTEKLF
TRBJ1-2 TRBV11-1 ASGSQQGAYGYT
TRBJ1-4 TRBV11-3 ASSQQPGAREKLF
TRBJ2-7 TRBV4-2 ASSWKAGTGNPYEQY
TRBJ1-3 TRBV12-3/TRBV12-4 ASSHAIGVGGSGNTIY
TRBJ2-3 TRBV7-9 ASPGTTDTQY
TRBJ2-2 TRBV5-1 ASSGDSSTGELF
TRBJ2-7 TRBV30 AWSVLRGAEQY
TRBJ2-7 TRBV6-5 ASSYIEGWEQY
TRBJ1-2 TRBV29-1 SVLEQGEDGYT
TRBJ1-5 TRBV15 ATGIRGAGNQPQH
TRBJ1-5 TRBV19 ASQDRANSNQPQH
TRBJ1-3 TRBV5-1 ASSLAGTGNTIY
TRBJ2-2 TRBV6-2/TRBV6-3 ASKRQGPLTGELF
TRBJ1-1 TRBV5-1 ASSLGPTNTEAF
TRBJ2-4 TRBV28 ASSLSILQTGGKNIQY
TRBJ2-7 TRBV28 ASSVTGATQYEQY
TRBJ1-6 TRBV20-1 SARDLEGSNSPLH
TRBJ2-7 TRBV4-3 ASSQERASPLYEQY
TRBJ2-7 TRBV20-1 SARDRRAYYEQY
TRBJ1-5 TRBV4-3 ASSQDRTGYQPQH
TRBJ1-1 TRBV5-1 ASSLGGQGGVNTEAF
TRBJ2-5 TRBV11-2 ASRKVELAGARGLQETQY
TRBJ1-5 TRBV10-3 AISDPGGTGNQPQH
TRBJ2-1 TRBV20-1 SAPRDTRRNEQF
TRBJ2-1 TRBV11-3 ASSRVLSSPYNEQF
TRBJ2-7 TRBV20-1 SARPGQGFSYEQY
TRBJ1-1 TRBV6-5 ASSYSVNREAF
TRBJ2-7 TRBV6-2/TRBV6-3 ASDHGQLYEQY
TRBJ1-2 TRBV6-5 ASSYRSGQSNYGYT
TRBJ1-1 TRBV6-2/TRBV6-3 ASSYPWAYTEAF
TRBJ1-4 TRBV10-3 AISQGSTNEKLF
TRBJ2-1 TRBV9 ASSGDPTSGKPYNEQF
TRBJ2-7 TRBV7-3 ASSLGGGNSYEQY
TRBJ1-2 TRBV13 ASSPWTGGYGYT
TRBJ2-3 TRBV7-9 ASSLGGPGQY
TRBJ2-2 TRBV5-1 ASNQAGRLGELF
TRBJ2-7 TRBV28 ASSLSIGRGDESYEQY
TRBJ2-7 TRBV6-1 ASSVSGTSGSKSYEQY
TRBJ1-2 TRBV6-1 ASSSRTGGPYGYT